These 21 T cell receptor beta chains were sequenced from one sample in a study of patients and donors after allogeneic stem cell transplantation. In TCRdb, the RT-PCR reads were re-called with MiXCR into one record per CDR3 protein. The sample shows about 57,000 distinct CDR3 sequences, less than 15% of them seen only once. The sample taken for sequencing was blood, either unsorted or a sorted T cell fraction (not recorded which). All receptors derive from a human donor who was either an allogeneic HSCT recipient or a stem cell or donor lymphocyte infusion donor (not recorded which). It is not recorded whose cells these are; they may come from a transplant donor.

This chain connects TRBV24-1 to TRBJ2-4; 10 bases fit TRBD2. Germline lookup yields CDR1 KGHDR and CDR2 SFDVKD. The trim removed 10 bases at V and 2 bases at J, leaving 10 bases unmatched. This CDR3 comprises 16 residues. The CDR3 reads CATSSSGRVTKNIQYF. The DNA of the CDR3 is TGTGCCACGAGCTCAAGCGGGAGGGTTACCAAAAACATTCAGTACTTC.

This chain links TRBV2 with TRBJ2-2; unclear D gene. The CDR3 runs to 15 residues. V was pared by 4 bases and J by 3 bases, with 12 bases between. The germline CDR1 and CDR2 sequences are SNHLY and FYNNEI. The CDR3, as DNA: TGTGCCAGCAGTGTGTATAGTATAGACACCGGGGAGCTGTTTTTT. It yields the protein CASSVYSIDTGELFF. Combining the CDR3 with reference TRBV2 and TRBJ2-2 gives the whole variable domain EPEVTQTPSHQVTQMGQEVILRCVPISNHLYFYWYRQILGQKVEFLVSFYNNEISEKSEIFDDQFSVERPDGSNFTLKIRSTKLEDSAMYFCASSVYSIDTGELFFGEGSRLTVL.

This sequence joins TRBV7-9 and TRBJ1-2, with D uncertain. Trimming took 3 bases from V and 4 from J, leaving 9 bases between them. CDR1 and CDR2 from the germline V gene are SEHNR and FQNEAQ (reference sequence). This CDR3 contains 13 residues. CDR3 sequence (DNA): TGTGCCAGCAGCTTCGATGGGTTCTATGGCTACACCTTC. Amino acids: CASSFDGFYGYTF.

This clonotype has ten or more counts. The rearrangement uses TRBV27 and TRBJ1-4; tentative D call: TRBD1 (6 bases). Germline V gene lookup returns CDR1 MNHEY and CDR2 SMNVEV (reference sequence). The V end was cut by 4 bases, the J end by 5 bases, with 20 bases between. The CDR3 covers 17 residues. The CDR3 loop is CASSSIQGLPENEKLFF. Written as DNA, the CDR3 is TGTGCCAGCAGTTCGATCCAGGGGTTGCCGGAGAATGAAAAACTGTTTTTT.

This chain connects TRBV5-1 to TRBJ2-3; 10 bases agree with TRBD2. The CDR3 consists of 16 residues. Germline V gives CDR1 SGHRS, CDR2 YFSETQ. V shed 4 bases and J 4 bases; nucleotides not matched to a gene: 9. CDR3 sequence: CASSDPLAGAADTQYF. CDR3 sequence (DNA): TGCGCCAGCAGCGACCCTCTAGCGGGAGCGGCAGATACGCAGTATTTT.

This clonotype has only a few counts. In DNA, the CDR3 is TGTGCCAGCAGCCGCACAGGGACGGAGACCCAGTACTTC. Translation gives CASSRTGTETQYF. The gene calls are TRBV3-1 and TRBJ2-5; tentative D call: TRBD1 (6 bases). Germline V gives CDR1 LGHDT, CDR2 YNNKEL (reference sequence). This CDR3 contains 13 residues. V was shortened by 4 bases and J by 5 bases, with 11 bases between the two germline ends.

As regards this clonotype: This clone may be a read error of a much larger clone one base away. The chain is built from TRBV5-1 and TRBJ1-4; maybe TRBD1 (5 bases). CDR1 SGHRS and CDR2 YFSETQ come from the germline V gene. The CDR3 has 17 amino acids. The DNA for the CDR3 is TGCGCCAGCAGCTTGGCCAAGGGGACTGCAACTAAAGAAAAACTGTTTTTT. This codes for CASSLAKGTATKEKLFF.

In its sample, this clonotype was seen many times. The CDR3 region has the DNA TGTGCCAGCAGTAAACTAGCGGGAGTGAGCACCGGGGAGCTGTTTTTT. Its protein is CASSKLAGVSTGELFF. The V gene is TRBV27, the J gene TRBJ2-2; TRBD2 aligns across 11 bases. With V trimmed by 5 bases and J by 4 bases, 6 bases remained unmatched. The CDR3 totals 16 residues. Per germline, CDR1 MNHEY and CDR2 SMNVEV (reference sequence).

This clonotype was seen many times. This chain links TRBV5-1 with TRBJ1-1, with 7 bases fitting TRBD1. V dropped 0 bases and J dropped 7; count of bases not matched to a gene: 9. CDR1 and CDR2 (germline): SGHRS, YFSETQ. CDR3 length equals 15 residues. In nucleotides, the CDR3 is TGCGCCAGCAGCTTGGAGGTGACAGGGACCAGTGAAGCTTTCTTT. The encoded protein is CASSLEVTGTSEAFF.

V usage is TRBV20-1 and J usage is TRBJ2-1; 8 positions agree with TRBD2. From germline, CDR1 is DFQATT and CDR2 SNEGSKA (reference sequence). CDR3 length: 12 residues. Germline trimming cut 1 base from V and 9 bases from J; bases unmatched to any gene: 2. CDR3 sequence reads: CSARASGPEQFF. In DNA, the CDR3 is TGCAGTGCTAGAGCTAGCGGGCCTGAGCAGTTCTTC.

This clonotype appeared a single time. The rearrangement links TRBV9 to TRBJ2-5; possible D gene TRBD2, 5 bases. Germline assignment: CDR1 SGDLS and CDR2 YYNGEE. Trimming stripped 2 bases from V and 5 bases from J, with 13 bases between. CDR3 length equals 14 residues. The CDR3: CASSVNGGHETQYF. Here the CDR3 DNA reads TGTGCCAGCAGCGTCAACGGAGGTCATGAGACCCAGTACTTC.

This clonotype came up a few times. The chain joins TRBV20-1 to TRBJ2-7; 7 bases align to TRBD2. CDR3 length equals 13 residues. V shed 1 base and J 7 bases; nucleotides not matched to a gene: 7. Per germline, CDR1 DFQATT and CDR2 SNEGSKA (reference sequence). This chain's CDR3 is CSARAGLEIEQYF. The CDR3, as DNA: TGCAGTGCTAGAGCCGGACTAGAAATTGAGCAGTACTTC.

A few counts support this clonotype. The genes are TRBV29-1 and TRBJ1-4; 9 nucleotides match TRBD1. The CDR3 runs to 15 residues. Germline V CDR1 and CDR2: SQVTM, ANQGSEA. V gave up 1 base and J gave up 6 bases; unmatched junction bases: 6. CDR3 DNA sequence: TGCAGCGTTGAAGGCTGGGGACAGGGAGATGAAAAACTGTTTTTT. Translated, it gives CSVEGWGQGDEKLFF.

This clonotype showed up just a few times. The rearrangement uses TRBV2 and TRBJ1-2, with D possibly being TRBD1 (5 bases). Looked up from germline, CDR1 is SNHLY and CDR2 is FYNNEI. Trimming stripped 6 bases from V and 7 bases from J, with 12 bases between. The CDR3 contains 12 residues. CDR3 DNA sequence: TGTGCCAGCAGGAGGGGACGTGGTGGCTACACCTTC. This codes for CASRRGRGGYTF.

The chain uses TRBV6-6 and TRBJ2-1; 8 bases are shared with TRBD2. In germline, CDR1 is MNHNY, CDR2 SVGAGI (reference sequence). This CDR3 has 16 amino acids. V gave up 6 bases and J gave up 8 bases; unmatched junction bases: 15. CDR3 residues: CASSPPGLDVFHEQFF. The CDR3 DNA sequence: TGTGCCAGCAGCCCTCCGGGACTAGATGTGTTCCATGAGCAGTTCTTC.

A few counts support this clonotype. The chain joins TRBV11-2 to TRBJ2-5; the match to TRBD2 covers 10 bases. The CDR3 consists of 17 residues. Per germline, CDR1 SGHAT and CDR2 FQNNGV. Trimming cost V 0 bases and J 3 bases; bases outside gene matches: 7. The CDR3 sequence is CASSLDLLAGAEETQYF. The CDR3 DNA is TGTGCCAGCAGCTTAGATCTTCTAGCGGGAGCTGAAGAGACCCAGTACTTC. The variable domain in full, with the rest retrieved from reference TRBV11-2 and TRBJ2-5, is EAGVAQSPRYKIIEKRQSVAFWCNPISGHATLYWYQQILGQGPKLLIQFQNNGVVDDSQLPKDRFSAERLKGVDSTLKIQPAKLEDSAVYLCASSLDLLAGAEETQYFGPGTRLLVL.

The chain has TRBV20-1 and TRBJ2-7, with 9 positions matching TRBD1. CDR1 is DFQATT and CDR2 is SNEGSKA in the germline V gene (reference sequence). CDR3 size: 14 residues. The ends lost 2 bases at V and 4 bases at J; junction bases unmatched: 6. For the CDR3, the DNA is TGCAGTGCTAGAATCCGGGACAGGGTTTACGAGCAGTACTTC. As protein: CSARIRDRVYEQYF.

As regards this clonotype: The junction departs from the called germline gene at one end, perhaps through a read error. The genes are TRBV7-7 and TRBJ2-1; 11 nucleotides line up with TRBD1. Germline loops: CDR1 SSHAT, CDR2 FNYEAQ (reference sequence). The CDR3 length is 17 residues. CDR3 sequence (DNA): TGTGCTAGCAGCCCGGAGGTTGGACAGGGGGCTCGTGGTGAGCAGTTCTTC. Amino acid sequence: CASSPEVGQGARGEQFF.

In this sample, this clonotype turned up many times. This rearrangement joins TRBV12-3 or TRBV12-4 to TRBJ1-1; D gene ambiguous. There are 13 residues in the CDR3. Trimming cost V 8 bases and J 4 bases, with 14 bases left between them. CDR3: CASGRVVSTEAFF. The CDR3 nucleotides are TGTGCCAGCGGCCGGGTGGTTAGCACTGAAGCTTTCTTT.

The sample holds many counts of this clonotype. The chain combines TRBV15 with TRBJ2-1; TRBD2 is a possible D gene (6 bases). V lost 1 base and J 5 bases, leaving 24 bases between the germline ends. The CDR3 consists of 19 residues. Germline CDR1 LNHNV, CDR2 YYDKDF (reference sequence). CDR3 bases: TGTGCCACCAGCAGAGTTTCACCCGCTATGGTAGCGGAGGACAATGAGCAGTTCTTC. It yields the protein CATSRVSPAMVAEDNEQFF.

This clonotype was observed many times. V usage is TRBV10-3 and J usage is TRBJ1-2; TRBD1 agrees at 7 bases. J was trimmed by 9 bases and V by 4 bases; bases with no gene match: 8. CDR3 length: 13 residues. Germline CDR1 is ENHRY and CDR2 is SYGVKD. Here the CDR3 DNA reads TGTGCCATCAGTGTCCAGGGGGATAGTAGCTACACCTTC. Protein: CAISVQGDSSYTF.